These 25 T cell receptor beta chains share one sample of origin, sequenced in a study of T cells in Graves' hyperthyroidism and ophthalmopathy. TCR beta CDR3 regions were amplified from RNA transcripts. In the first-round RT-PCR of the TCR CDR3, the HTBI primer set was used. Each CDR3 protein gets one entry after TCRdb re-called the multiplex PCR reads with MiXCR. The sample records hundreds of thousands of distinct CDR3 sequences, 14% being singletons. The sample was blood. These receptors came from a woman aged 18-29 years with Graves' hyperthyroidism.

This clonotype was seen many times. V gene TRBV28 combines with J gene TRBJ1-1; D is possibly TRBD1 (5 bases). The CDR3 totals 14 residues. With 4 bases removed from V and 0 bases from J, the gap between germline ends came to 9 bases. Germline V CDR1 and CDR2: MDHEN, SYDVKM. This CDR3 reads CASSWGGMNTEAFF. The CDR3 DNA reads TGTGCCAGCAGTTGGGGGGGGATGAACACTGAAGCTTTCTTT.

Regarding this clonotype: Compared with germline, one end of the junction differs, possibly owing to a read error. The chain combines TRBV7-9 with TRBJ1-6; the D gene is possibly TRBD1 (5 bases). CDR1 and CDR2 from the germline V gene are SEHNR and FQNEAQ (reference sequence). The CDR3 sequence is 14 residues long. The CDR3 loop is CASSLGTYNSPLHF. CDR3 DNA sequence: TGTGCCAGCAGCCTGGGGACCTACAATTCACCCCTCCACTTT.

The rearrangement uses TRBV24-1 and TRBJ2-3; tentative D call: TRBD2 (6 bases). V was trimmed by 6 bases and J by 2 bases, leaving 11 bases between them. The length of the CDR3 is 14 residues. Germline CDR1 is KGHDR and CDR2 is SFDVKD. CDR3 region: CATSLAGLTDTQYF. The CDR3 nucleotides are TGTGCCACCAGTTTGGCGGGACTCACAGATACGCAGTATTTT.

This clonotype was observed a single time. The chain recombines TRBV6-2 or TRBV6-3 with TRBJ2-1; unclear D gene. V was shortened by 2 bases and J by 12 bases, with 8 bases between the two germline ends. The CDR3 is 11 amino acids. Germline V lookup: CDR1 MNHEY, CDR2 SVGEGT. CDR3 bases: TGTGCCAGCAGTTACAGGGTTGGGCAGTTCTTC. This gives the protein CASSYRVGQFF.

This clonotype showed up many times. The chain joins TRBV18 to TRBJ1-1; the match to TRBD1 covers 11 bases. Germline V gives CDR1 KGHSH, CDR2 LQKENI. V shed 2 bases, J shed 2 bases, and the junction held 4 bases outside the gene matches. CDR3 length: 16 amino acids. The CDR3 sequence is CASSPGQGARNTEAFF. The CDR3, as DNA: TGTGCCAGCTCACCAGGACAGGGGGCGCGTAACACTGAAGCTTTCTTT.

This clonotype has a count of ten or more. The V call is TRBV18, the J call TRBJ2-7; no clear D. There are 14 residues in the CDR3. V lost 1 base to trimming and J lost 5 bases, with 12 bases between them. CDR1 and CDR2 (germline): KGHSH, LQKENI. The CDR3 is CASSPLELGHEQYF. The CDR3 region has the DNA TGTGCCAGCTCACCACTTGAGTTGGGCCACGAGCAGTACTTC.

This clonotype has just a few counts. Here the CDR3 reads CASSALGARELFF. In nucleotides, the CDR3 is TGTGCCAGCAGTGCTCTGGGGGCCCGGGAGCTGTTTTTT. The V call is TRBV25-1, the J call TRBJ2-2, with D perhaps TRBD1 (6 bases). V shed 4 bases and J shed 9 bases, with 12 bases lying between them. CDR3 size: 13 residues. Germline CDR1 reads MGHDK; CDR2 reads SYGVNS.

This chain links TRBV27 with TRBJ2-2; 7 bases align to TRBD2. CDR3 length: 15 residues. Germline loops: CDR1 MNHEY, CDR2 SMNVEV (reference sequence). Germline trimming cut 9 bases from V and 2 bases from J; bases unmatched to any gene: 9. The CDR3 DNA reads TGTGCCAGTGGAGGACTAGTTGAAAACACCGGGGAGCTGTTTTTT. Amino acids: CASGGLVENTGELFF.

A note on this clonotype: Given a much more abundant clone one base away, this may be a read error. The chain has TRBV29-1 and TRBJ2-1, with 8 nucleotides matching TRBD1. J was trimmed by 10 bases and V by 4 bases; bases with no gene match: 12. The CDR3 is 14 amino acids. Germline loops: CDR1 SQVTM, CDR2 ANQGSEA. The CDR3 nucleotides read TGCAGCGTTGGGCCCCGGGACAGGCCCTACGAGCAGTTCTTC. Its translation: CSVGPRDRPYEQFF.

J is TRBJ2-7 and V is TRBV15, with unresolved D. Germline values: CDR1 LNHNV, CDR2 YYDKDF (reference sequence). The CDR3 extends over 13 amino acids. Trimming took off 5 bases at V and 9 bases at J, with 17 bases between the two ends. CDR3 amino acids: CATSQRLAFVQYF. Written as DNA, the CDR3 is TGTGCCACCAGCCAACGGTTGGCGTTCGTGCAGTACTTC.

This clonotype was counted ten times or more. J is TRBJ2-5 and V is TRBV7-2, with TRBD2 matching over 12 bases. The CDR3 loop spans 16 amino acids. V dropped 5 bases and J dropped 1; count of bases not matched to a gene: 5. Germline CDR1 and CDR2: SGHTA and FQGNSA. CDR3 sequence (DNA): TGTGCCAGCAGCCCCAGACTAGCGGGAGTCCAAGAGACCCAGTACTTC. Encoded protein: CASSPRLAGVQETQYF.

Here the CDR3 DNA reads TGCAGCGTAGGGACTAGCTCCTACGAGCAGTACTTC. The encoded protein is CSVGTSSYEQYF. The chain is built from TRBV29-1 and TRBJ2-7; TRBD2 aligns across 8 bases. Per germline, CDR1 SQVTM and CDR2 ANQGSEA. This CDR3 spans 12 amino acids. The junction had 1 base not matched to a gene; V was cut back by 6 bases and J by 0 bases.

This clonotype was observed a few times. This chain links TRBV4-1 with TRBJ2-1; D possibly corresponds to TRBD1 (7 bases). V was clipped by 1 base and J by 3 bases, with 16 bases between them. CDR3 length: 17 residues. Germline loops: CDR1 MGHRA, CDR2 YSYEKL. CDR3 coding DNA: TGCGCCAGCAGCCAAGCAGGGGGACTCACACTCTACAATGAGCAGTTCTTC. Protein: CASSQAGGLTLYNEQFF.

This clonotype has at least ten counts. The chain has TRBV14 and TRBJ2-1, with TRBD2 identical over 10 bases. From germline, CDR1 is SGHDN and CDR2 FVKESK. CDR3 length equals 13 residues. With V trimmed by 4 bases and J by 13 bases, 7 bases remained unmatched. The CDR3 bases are TGTGCCAGCAGCCGACTAGCGGGTACGCCCCAGTTCTTC. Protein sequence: CASSRLAGTPQFF. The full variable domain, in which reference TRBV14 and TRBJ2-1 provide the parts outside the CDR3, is EAGVTQFPSHSVIEKGQTVTLRCDPISGHDNLYWYRRVMGKEIKFLLHFVKESKQDESGMPNNRFLAERTGGTYSTLKVQPAELEDSGVYFCASSRLAGTPQFFGPGTRLTVL.

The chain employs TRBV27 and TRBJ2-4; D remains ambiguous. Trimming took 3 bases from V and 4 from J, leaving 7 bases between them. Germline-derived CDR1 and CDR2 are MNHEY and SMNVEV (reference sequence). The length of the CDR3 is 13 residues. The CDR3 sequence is CASSFLGKNIQYF. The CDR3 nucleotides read TGTGCCAGCAGTTTTTTGGGGAAAAACATTCAGTACTTC.

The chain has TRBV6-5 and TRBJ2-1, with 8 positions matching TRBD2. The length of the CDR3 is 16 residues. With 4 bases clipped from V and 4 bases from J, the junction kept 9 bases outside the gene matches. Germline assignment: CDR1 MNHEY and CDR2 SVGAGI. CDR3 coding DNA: TGTGCCAGCAGTTCACCCGGGACTAGTATTTACAATGAGCAGTTCTTC. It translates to CASSSPGTSIYNEQFF.

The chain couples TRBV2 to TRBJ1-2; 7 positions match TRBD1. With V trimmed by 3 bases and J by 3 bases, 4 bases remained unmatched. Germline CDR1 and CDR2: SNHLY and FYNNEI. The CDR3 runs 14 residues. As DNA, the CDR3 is TGTGCCAGCAGTGATCCCAGGGGGGACTATGGCTACACCTTC. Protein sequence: CASSDPRGDYGYTF.

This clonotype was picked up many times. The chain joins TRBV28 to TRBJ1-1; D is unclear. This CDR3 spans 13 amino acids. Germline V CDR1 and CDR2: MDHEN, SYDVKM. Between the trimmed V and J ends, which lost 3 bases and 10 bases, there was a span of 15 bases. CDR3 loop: CASSFRGPGGAFF. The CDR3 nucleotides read TGTGCCAGCAGTTTTAGAGGGCCCGGAGGAGCTTTCTTT.

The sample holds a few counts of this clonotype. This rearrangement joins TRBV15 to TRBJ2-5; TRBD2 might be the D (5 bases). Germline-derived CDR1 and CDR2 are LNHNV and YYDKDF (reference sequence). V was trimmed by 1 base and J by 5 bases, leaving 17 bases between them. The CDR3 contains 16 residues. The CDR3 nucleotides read TGTGCCACCAGCAGAGGGGCTGAGGACTGGGTCGAGACCCAGTACTTC. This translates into CATSRGAEDWVETQYF.

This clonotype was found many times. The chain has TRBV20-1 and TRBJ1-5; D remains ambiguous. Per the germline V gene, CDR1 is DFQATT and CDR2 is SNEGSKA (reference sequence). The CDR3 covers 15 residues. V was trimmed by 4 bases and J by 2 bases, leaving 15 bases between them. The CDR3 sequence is CSATPKGWGNQPQHF. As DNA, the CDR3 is TGCAGTGCTACCCCTAAGGGATGGGGCAATCAGCCCCAGCATTTT.

The CDR3 sequence: CASGLGLTGTGSTDTQYF. In nucleotides, the CDR3 is TGTGCTAGTGGTTTGGGTCTCACCGGGACAGGGAGCACAGATACGCAGTATTTT. V usage is TRBV12-5 and J usage is TRBJ2-3; 9 bases align to TRBD1. The CDR3 has 18 amino acids. CDR1 is LGHNT, CDR2 FRNRAP, per germline. J lost 0 bases, V lost 1 base, and 8 bases had no gene match. The full variable domain, completed using reference TRBV12-5 and TRBJ2-3, is DARVTQTPRHKVTEMGQEVTMRCQPILGHNTVFWYRQTMMQGLELLAYFRNRAPLDDSGMPKDRFSAEMPDATLATLKIQPSEPRDSAVYFCASGLGLTGTGSTDTQYFGPGTRLTVL.

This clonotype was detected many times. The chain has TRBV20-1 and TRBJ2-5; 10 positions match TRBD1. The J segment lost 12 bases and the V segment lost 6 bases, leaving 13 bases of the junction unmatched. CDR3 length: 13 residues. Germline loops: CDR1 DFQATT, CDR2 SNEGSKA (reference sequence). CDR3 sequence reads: CSASGTGDFKEYF. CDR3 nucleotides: TGCAGTGCCTCCGGGACAGGGGATTTTAAAGAGTACTTC.

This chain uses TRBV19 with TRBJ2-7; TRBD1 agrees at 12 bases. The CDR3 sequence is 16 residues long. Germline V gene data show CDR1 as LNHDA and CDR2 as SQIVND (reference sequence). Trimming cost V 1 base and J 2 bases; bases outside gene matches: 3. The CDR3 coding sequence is TGTGCCAGTAGTATAGCCGGGACAGGGGGCGCCTACGAGCAGTACTTC. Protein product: CASSIAGTGGAYEQYF.

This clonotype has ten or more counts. The CDR3 DNA reads as TGTGCCAGCAGCTTAAGCCCCCCAAGGACTAGCGGGATAGGGGATACGCAGTATTTT. Translating it yields CASSLSPPRTSGIGDTQYF. The rearrangement uses TRBV7-2 and TRBJ2-3; 12 bases line up with TRBD2. The junction had 15 bases not matched to a gene; V was cut back by 2 bases and J by 6 bases. This CDR3 is built from 19 residues. CDR1 and CDR2 from the germline V gene are SGHTA and FQGNSA.

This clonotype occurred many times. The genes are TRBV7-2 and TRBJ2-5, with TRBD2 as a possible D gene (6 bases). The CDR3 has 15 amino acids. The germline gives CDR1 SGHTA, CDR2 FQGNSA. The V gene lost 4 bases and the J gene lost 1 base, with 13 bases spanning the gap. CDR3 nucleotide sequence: TGTGCCAGCAGCTCGAACGGGGGTGCCCAAGAGACCCAGTACTTC. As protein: CASSSNGGAQETQYF. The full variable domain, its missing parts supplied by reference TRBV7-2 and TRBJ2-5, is GAGVSQSPSNKVTEKGKDVELRCDPISGHTALYWYRQSLGQGLEFLIYFQGNSAPDKSGLPSDRFSAERTGGSVSTLTIQRTQQEDSAVYLCASSSNGGAQETQYFGPGTRLLVL.